This passage covers 6 T cell receptor beta chains from one sample sequenced in a study of shared clonotypes between healthy human individuals. The assay was immunoSEQ multiplex PCR, and TCRdb's table has in-frame clones only and misses some. Among about 2.4 million clones, more than 90% were seen once, and the ten largest hold 0.14%. The sample comprised naive CD4+ T cells sorted from blood. Stated subset: CD45RA+ positively selected. All receptors come from a man younger than 35 in good health.

The V and J genes are TRBV6-5 and TRBJ1-6, with D perhaps matching TRBD1 (6 bases). In germline, CDR1 is MNHEY, CDR2 SVGAGI. V was cut by 6 bases and J by 5 bases, with 14 bases left in between. CDR3 length: 15 residues. The DNA for the CDR3 is TGTGCCAGCAGCCCATCCCGGACAGATAATTCACCCCTCCACTTT. It yields the protein CASSPSRTDNSPLHF.

The chain recombines TRBV6-4 with TRBJ2-7; D perhaps matches TRBD2 (5 bases). Germline assignment: CDR1 MRHNA and CDR2 SNTAGT. V dropped 2 bases and J dropped 6 bases, with 20 bases sitting between them. There are 16 residues in the CDR3. The CDR3: CASSDGGAKDLGEQYF. CDR3 nucleotide sequence: TGTGCCAGCAGTGACGGAGGTGCCAAGGATTTGGGCGAGCAGTACTTC.

The chain recombines TRBV6-1 with TRBJ1-6, with D possibly matching TRBD1 (5 bases). This CDR3 region has 19 residues. Deletions cut 0 bases from V and 8 bases from J, with 23 bases between. Germline CDR1 MNHNS, CDR2 SASEGT. CDR3 bases: TGTGCCAGCAGTGAAGCCCGGGAGTGGTGGGGCTTCGGACATTCACCCCTCCACTTT. As protein: CASSEAREWWGFGHSPLHF.

The chain couples TRBV5-1 to TRBJ2-7, with 7 positions matching TRBD1. Germline trimming cut 3 bases from V and 0 bases from J; bases unmatched to any gene: 6. CDR1 and CDR2 from the germline V gene are SGHRS and YFSETQ. This CDR3 region has 15 residues. CDR3 bases: TGCGCCAGCAGCTCGGACAGGACGAGCTCCTACGAGCAGTACTTC. Translation gives CASSSDRTSSYEQYF.

The V gene is TRBV4-2, the J gene TRBJ1-4; 8 bases line up with TRBD1. The CDR3 is made up of 14 amino acids. Unmatched junction bases numbered 4, after V lost 4 bases and J lost 6 bases. Germline V lookup: CDR1 LGHNA, CDR2 YNFKEQ. The CDR3 protein is CASSLGQGDEKLFF. CDR3 DNA: TGTGCCAGCAGCCTAGGACAGGGCGATGAAAAACTGTTTTTT.

With respect to this clone: One junction end disagrees with the germline gene, perhaps due to a read error. This chain joins TRBV30 and TRBJ1-2; D unclear. CDR1 is GTSNPN, CDR2 SVGIG, per germline (reference sequence). CDR3 length: 11 amino acids. CDR3 protein: CAWSAKYGYTF. In nucleotides, the CDR3 is TGTGCCTGGAGTGCTAAATATGGCTACACCTTC.